Sequencing of this TCR beta chain was carried out in a study of regulatory T cells in long-lasting Graves disease. Study-wide results and limits: Rather than thyroid tissue, only peripheral blood underwent study.

This clonotype was counted at least ten times. The antigen is unknown. Trimming pared 7 bases from V and 5 bases from J, leaving 17 bases between. The CDR3 runs to 13 residues. Germline V gives CDR1 SQVTM, CDR2 ANQGSEA. Relying on iRepertoire HTBI primers and Arm-PCR of CDR3 regions, the team built TCR beta libraries. TCRdb re-called the multiplex PCR reads with MiXCR, one entry per CDR3 protein. This table has 530,000 or so distinct CDR3 sequences, about 13% appearing once. Described time point: newly diagnosed GD, antithyroid drugs for less than 3 months. After RNA was extracted from PBMCs, the TCR library was made from it. American Thyroid Association guidelines defined Graves' disease diagnosis. These same data were also listed under a study on T cells in Graves' hyperthyroidism and ophthalmopathy. From that report: During a first-round RT-PCR of the TCR CDR3, the HTBI primer set was used.

The sample in question was peripheral blood mononuclear cells (PBMCs), obtained at new diagnosis, from a patient treated with antithyroid drugs. The sequence came from a man in his thirties or forties with Graves disease. The V call is TRBV29-1, the J call TRBJ1-1, with D possibly TRBD1 on 6 matching bases. The CDR3 nucleotides read TGCAGCGCTGTACAGGGTGGCGGAACTGAAGCTTTCTTT. Translated: CSAVQGGGTEAFF.